This TCR beta chain was sequenced for a study of graft-versus-host responses after intestinal transplantation (dated by TCRdb to about 2021). In terms of the full investigation: Multivisceral, liver-intestinal, or isolated intestinal transplants were received by the recipients. Every recipient was given anti-thymocyte globulin induction, then maintenance tacrolimus and steroids for about 3 years. Graft-versus-host and host-versus-graft alloreactive T cell clones were tracked in the graft, circulation and bone marrow after intestinal transplantation using bulk TCR-beta CDR3 sequencing. To identify alloreactive clones, pre-transplant mixed lymphocyte reaction products were sequenced and then compared with unstimulated pre-transplant donor and recipient T cells. The cohort enrolled under 25 intestinal transplant recipients including one retransplant, and a few patients lacking pretransplant specimens were excluded. A peak of at least 4% donor T cells among recipient peripheral blood mononuclear cells was the definition used for donor T cell macrochimerism. Samples from a few later patients were sequenced in-house on an Illumina MiSeq with MiXCR processing rather than by the commercial service. Overall study outcomes, separate from this receptor: GvH clones turned up in recipient bone marrow, with some appearing earlier in ileal mucosa or blood, a pattern consistent with an intestinal mucosal origin. Early after transplant, peak levels of circulating GvH clones were associated with declines in HvG clones. The conclusions were limited by the relatively low number and heterogeneity of the intestinal transplant patients. Patients with donor T cell macrochimerism had high GvH to HvG T cell clonal ratios in their allografts.

V is cut back by 6 bases and J by 5 bases, with 8 bases in the junction unmatched. The CDR3 goes from the cysteine to the phenylalanine over 15 residues. Only the CDR3 region is kept as DNA, spanning 45 bases read in frame from base 1. CDR1 MNHEY and CDR2 SVGAGI were looked up in the germline V gene. The library was made by the immunoSEQ multiplex PCR assay. For most patients, genomic DNA was isolated using the Qiagen DNeasy Blood and Tissue Kit and was shipped frozen to Adaptive Biotechnologies for TCR sequencing. High-throughput TCR-beta CDR3 sequencing of genomic DNA from most patients was performed by Adaptive Biotechnologies. As for how the authors treated the data: TCR sequencing data for over 15 patients were retrieved from Adaptive's ImmunoSEQ software; three other patients were processed with MiXCR and VDJtools. CD4 versus CD8 sorting errors were corrected by removing sequences found in both subsets at a frequency ratio below 5:1. Because the origin of CDR3 nucleotide sequences shared between donor and recipient could not be assigned, those sequences were removed. Alloreactive clones required at least 2-fold expansion over unstimulated cells and minimum CFSE-low frequency of 0.002% (template counts) or 0.001% (read counts). Clones detected in sequenced pre-transplant spleen, lymph node, or MLR CFSE-low populations of the donor or recipient were defined as mappable. The cumulative frequency of alloreactive clones was calculated as a percentage of all sequences, weighted by copy number. Not all clones reach the TCRdb copy of this immuneACCESS table, which keeps in-frame sequences only. Checked studies attribute under half of the gap to unresolved V genes and leave the rest unexplained. That table gives V, J and clone size, and the DNA gave D and trimming. The table for this sample lists 100,000 or so clones; 92% of them were counted only once. Around 0.18% of the sample rests with the top ten.

In this sample, this clone turned up once. Its antigen has not been determined. It has no much larger one-base neighbor in the sample; base qualities were not kept. Explained via the paper, the time point label denotes: cells obtained before transplantation from donor or recipient. CD3+CD4+ and CD3+CD8+ populations were FACS-sorted from unstimulated pre-transplant donor and recipient cells taken from spleen or lymph nodes. Source: unstimulated CD4+ T cells sorted from spleen or lymph node cells, taken before intestinal transplant. This clonotype originated in a human donor who received an intestinal transplant. Recombination joined TRBV6-5 with TRBJ2-7; 12 bases in the junction line up with TRBD2. The CDR3 region: CASSPPGLAGHEQYF. At the DNA level, the sequence is TGTGCCAGCAGCCCCCCGGGACTAGCGGGCCACGAGCAGTACTTC.